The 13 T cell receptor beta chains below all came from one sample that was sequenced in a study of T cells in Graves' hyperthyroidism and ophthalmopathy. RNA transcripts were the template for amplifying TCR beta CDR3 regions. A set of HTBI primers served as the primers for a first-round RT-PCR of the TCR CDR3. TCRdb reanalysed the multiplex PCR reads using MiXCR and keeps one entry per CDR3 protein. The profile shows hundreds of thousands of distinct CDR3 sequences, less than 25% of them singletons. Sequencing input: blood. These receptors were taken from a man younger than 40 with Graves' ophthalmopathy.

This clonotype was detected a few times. CDR3 DNA: TGTGCCAGCAGCTCCCTGGACAGGGGATACGAGCAGTACTTC. It specifies CASSSLDRGYEQYF. The chain employs TRBV28 and TRBJ2-7, with 9 nucleotides matching TRBD1. V gave up 6 bases and J gave up 4 bases; unmatched junction bases: 7. From germline, CDR1 is MDHEN and CDR2 SYDVKM. The CDR3 consists of 14 residues.

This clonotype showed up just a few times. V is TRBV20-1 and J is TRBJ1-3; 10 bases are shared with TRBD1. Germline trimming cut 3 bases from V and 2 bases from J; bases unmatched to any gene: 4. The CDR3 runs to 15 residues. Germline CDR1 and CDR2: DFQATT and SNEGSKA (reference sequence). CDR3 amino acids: CSASSTGGTGNTIYF. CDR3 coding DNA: TGCAGTGCTAGTTCGACAGGGGGCACTGGAAACACCATATATTTT.

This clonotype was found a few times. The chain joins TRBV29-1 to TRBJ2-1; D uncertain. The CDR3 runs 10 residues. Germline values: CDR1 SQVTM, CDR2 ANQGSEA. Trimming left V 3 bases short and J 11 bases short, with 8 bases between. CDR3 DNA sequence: TGCAGCGTTGATATCGGTCAGCAGTTCTTC. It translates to CSVDIGQQFF.

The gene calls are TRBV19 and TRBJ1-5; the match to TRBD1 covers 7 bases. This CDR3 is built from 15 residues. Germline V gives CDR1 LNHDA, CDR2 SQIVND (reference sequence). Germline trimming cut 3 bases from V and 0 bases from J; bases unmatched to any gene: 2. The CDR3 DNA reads TGTGCCAGTAGTATGTGGGACAGTAGCAATCAGCCCCAGCATTTT. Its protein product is CASSMWDSSNQPQHF.

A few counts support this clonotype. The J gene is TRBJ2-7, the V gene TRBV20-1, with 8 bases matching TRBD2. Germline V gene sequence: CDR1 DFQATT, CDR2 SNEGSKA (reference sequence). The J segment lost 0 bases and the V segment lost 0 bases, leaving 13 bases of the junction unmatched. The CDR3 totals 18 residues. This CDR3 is CSAREAGGAEAVSYEQYF. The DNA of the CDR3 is TGCAGTGCTAGAGAGGCGGGAGGAGCTGAAGCGGTCTCCTACGAGCAGTACTTC.

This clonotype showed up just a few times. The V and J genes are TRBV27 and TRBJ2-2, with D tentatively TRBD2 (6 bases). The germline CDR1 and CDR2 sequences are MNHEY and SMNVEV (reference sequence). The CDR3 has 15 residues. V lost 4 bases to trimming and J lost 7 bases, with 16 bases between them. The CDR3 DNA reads TGTGCCAGCAGTTCCCTCTTACTAGCTAACGGGGAGCTGTTTTTT. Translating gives CASSSLLLANGELFF.

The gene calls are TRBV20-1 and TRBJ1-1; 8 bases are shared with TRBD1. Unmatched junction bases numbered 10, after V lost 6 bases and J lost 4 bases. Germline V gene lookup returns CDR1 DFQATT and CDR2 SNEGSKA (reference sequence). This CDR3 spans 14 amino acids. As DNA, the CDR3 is TGCAGTGCGCCGGGGGACAGGAGGGGCACTGAAGCTTTCTTT. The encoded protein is CSAPGDRRGTEAFF.

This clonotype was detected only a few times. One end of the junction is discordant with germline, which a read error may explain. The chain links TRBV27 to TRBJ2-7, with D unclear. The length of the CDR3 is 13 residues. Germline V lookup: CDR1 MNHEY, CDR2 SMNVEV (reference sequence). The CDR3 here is CASSLSPEYAQYF. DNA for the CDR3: TGTGCCAGCAGTTTATCCCCGGAGTACGCGCAGTACTTC.

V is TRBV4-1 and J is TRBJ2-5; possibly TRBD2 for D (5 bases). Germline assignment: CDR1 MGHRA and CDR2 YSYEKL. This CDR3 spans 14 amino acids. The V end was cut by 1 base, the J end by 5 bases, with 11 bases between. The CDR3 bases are TGCGCCAGCAGCCAAGGAGGAGGTCGGGAGACCCAGTACTTC. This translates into CASSQGGGRETQYF.

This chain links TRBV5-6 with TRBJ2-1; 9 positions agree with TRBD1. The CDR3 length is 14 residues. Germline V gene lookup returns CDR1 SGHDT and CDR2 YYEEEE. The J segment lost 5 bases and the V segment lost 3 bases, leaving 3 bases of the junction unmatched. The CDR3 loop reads CASSWGQGDNEQFF. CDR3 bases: TGTGCCAGCAGCTGGGGACAGGGCGACAATGAGCAGTTCTTC. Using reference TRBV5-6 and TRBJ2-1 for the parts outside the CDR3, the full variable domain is DAGVTQSPTHLIKTRGQQVTLRCSPKSGHDTVSWYQQALGQGPQFIFQYYEEEERQRGNFPDRFSGHQFPNYSSELNVNALLLGDSALYLCASSWGQGDNEQFFGPGTRLTVL.

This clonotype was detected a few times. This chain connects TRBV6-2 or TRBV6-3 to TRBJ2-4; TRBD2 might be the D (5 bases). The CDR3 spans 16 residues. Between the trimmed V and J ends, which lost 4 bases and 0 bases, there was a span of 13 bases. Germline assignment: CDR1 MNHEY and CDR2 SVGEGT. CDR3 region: CASSSVVGLAKNIQYF. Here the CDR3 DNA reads TGTGCCAGCAGTTCTGTAGTAGGACTAGCCAAAAACATTCAGTACTTC.

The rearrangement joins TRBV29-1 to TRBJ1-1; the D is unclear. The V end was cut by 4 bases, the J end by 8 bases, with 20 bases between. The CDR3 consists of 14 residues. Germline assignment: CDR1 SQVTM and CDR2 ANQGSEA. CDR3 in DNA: TGCAGCGTTGCCCACCCCACAAGGAGATCAGAAGCTTTCTTT. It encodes CSVAHPTRRSEAFF.

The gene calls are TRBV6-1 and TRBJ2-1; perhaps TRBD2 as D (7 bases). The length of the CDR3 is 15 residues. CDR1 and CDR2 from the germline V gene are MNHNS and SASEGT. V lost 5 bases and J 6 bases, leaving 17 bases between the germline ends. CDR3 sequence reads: CASSSTSGGSNEQFF. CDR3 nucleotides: TGTGCCAGCAGTTCAACTTCGGGGGGCAGCAATGAGCAGTTCTTC.